This T cell receptor (beta chain) comes out of a study of blood T cells in healthy people across ages. Looking at the study overall: When template switching was applied, about one barcoded beta molecule was captured per two T cells.

Overall study findings and caveats: In older individuals, TCR beta diversity per million T cells was lower, falling roughly linearly with age.

In its sample, this clonotype was seen a few times. What it binds is unknown. The amount of total RNA extracted per sample was at least 6 micrograms. Alongside a J-beta primer mix, a sample-barcoded 5' primer served in a second PCR lasting 7 to 11 cycles. Each cDNA molecule received a tag from a template-switch adaptor that had 12 random nucleotides. TCRdb processed the 5' RACE reads anew with MiXCR; each CDR3 protein has one entry. Of around 710,000 distinct CDR3 sequences in the sample, roughly 47% were seen once. The CDR3 loop spans 16 amino acids. The V gene's germline CDR1 is LGHNA and CDR2 YSLEER. The V gene lost 4 bases and the J gene lost 0 bases, with 13 bases spanning the gap.

The receptor was derived from a woman aged 55-75 years in good health. Sequenced sample: blood. The chain joins TRBV4-3 to TRBJ2-1; D might be TRBD1 (6 bases). CDR3 amino acids: CASSPNREISYNEQFF. CDR3 sequence (DNA): TGCGCCAGCAGCCCGAACAGGGAAATCTCCTACAATGAGCAGTTCTTC.